The TCR beta chain described here comes from a study of shared clonotypes between healthy human individuals. Study conclusions and caveats: Clonotypes shared by all four sorted-subset donors had higher generation probabilities than non-shared clonotypes. Investigators expected sequencing depth to affect clonotype sharing among donors.

CDR3 length: 13 amino acids. The germline gives CDR1 MNHEY, CDR2 SMNVEV (reference sequence). J lost 6 bases, V lost 2 bases, and 3 bases had no gene match. The study enrolled healthy HIV-negative adults without recent acute infections or vaccinations as donors. Investigators divided CD4+ cells into CD45RA+ naive and CD45RA-negative memory subsets. Clones were read by immunoSEQ multiplex PCR, and TCRdb kept only the in-frame ones, dropping some. The sample consists of around 510,000 clones, about 96% of them appearing once. In regard to this clone: The antigen is not known.

V usage is TRBV27 and J usage is TRBJ1-2, with 7 bases aligning to TRBD1. Material: naive CD4+ T cells sorted from blood. Documented subset: CD45RA+ positively selected. This receptor was identified in a woman in her 30s in good health. The CDR3 is CASSLGTVHGYTF. CDR3 coding DNA: TGTGCCAGCAGTTTAGGGACAGTGCATGGCTACACCTTC.